The 3 T cell receptor beta chains below come from one sample, sequenced in a study of CD8+CD57+ T cells in acquired aplastic anemia. It was patients with CD8+CD57+ cell expansion by flow cytometry who were chosen for sequencing. TCR beta VDJ combinations and CDR3 sequences were profiled from genomic DNA. Via MiXCR, TCRdb re-called the reads, giving one row per CDR3 protein. Found here are around 500,000 distinct CDR3 sequences, around a third of them singletons; the top ten hold 0.82%. The sequencing sample was made of sorted CD4+, CD8+, or CD8+CD57+ T cells (not recorded which) from PBMCs. The receptors were sampled from a human donor with aplastic anemia.

This clonotype was observed many times. The J gene is TRBJ2-7, the V gene TRBV15; 7 bases agree with TRBD1. CDR1 LNHNV and CDR2 YYDKDF come from the germline V gene (reference sequence). The CDR3 loop spans 15 amino acids. The V and J ends lost 0 bases and 2 bases, in that order; junction bases with no gene match: 4. CDR3 region: CATSREQGTPYEQYF. CDR3 sequence (DNA): TGTGCCACCAGCAGAGAACAGGGGACCCCCTACGAGCAGTACTTC.

This clonotype was counted ten times or more. This chain joins TRBV4-1 and TRBJ1-6; possible D gene TRBD1, 6 bases. Trimming left V 1 base short and J 7 bases short, with 11 bases between. The CDR3 is made up of 15 amino acids. From germline, CDR1 is MGHRA and CDR2 YSYEKL. CDR3 protein: CASSQVGQGNSPLHF. The CDR3 DNA reads as TGCGCCAGCAGCCAAGTGGGTCAGGGGAATTCACCCCTCCACTTT.

This chain uses TRBV30 with TRBJ1-2, with D perhaps matching TRBD1 (5 bases). Germline V gives CDR1 GTSNPN, CDR2 SVGIG (reference sequence). With 1 base removed from V and 7 bases from J, the gap between germline ends came to 13 bases. CDR3 size: 13 residues. The CDR3 sequence is CAWSETALLGYTF. CDR3 nucleotides: TGTGCCTGGAGTGAGACAGCCCTCCTTGGCTACACCTTC.